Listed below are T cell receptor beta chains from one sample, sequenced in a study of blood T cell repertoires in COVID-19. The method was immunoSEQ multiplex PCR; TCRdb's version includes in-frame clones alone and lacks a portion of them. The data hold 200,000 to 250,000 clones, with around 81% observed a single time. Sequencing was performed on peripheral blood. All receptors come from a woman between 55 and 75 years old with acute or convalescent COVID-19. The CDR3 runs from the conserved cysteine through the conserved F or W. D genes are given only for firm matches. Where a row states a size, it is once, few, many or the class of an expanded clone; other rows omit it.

CDR3nt: TGTGCCAGCAGCCAAGGTCTTCGTGCCAGGAATGACACCGGGGAGCTGTTTTTT
CDR3aa: CASSQGLRARNDTGELFF
j_gene: TRBJ2-2
d_gene: NA
v_gene: TRBV3-1/TRBV3-2
abundance: NA

CDR3nt: TGTGCCAGCTCACCAGCTGGACAGGGGATCTCCTATGGCTACACCTTC
CDR3aa: CASSPAGQGISYGYTF
j_gene: TRBJ1-2
d_gene: TRBD1
v_gene: TRBV18
abundance: NA

CDR3nt: TGTGCCAGCAGTCTGGGGGGATATTATGGCTACACCTTC
CDR3aa: CASSLGGYYGYTF
j_gene: TRBJ1-2
d_gene: NA
v_gene: TRBV28
abundance: NA

CDR3nt: TGTGCCAGCAGCTGGCGGATTTCAAGCGAGCAGTACTTC
CDR3aa: CASSWRISSEQYF
j_gene: TRBJ2-7
d_gene: NA
v_gene: TRBV11-2
abundance: few

CDR3nt: TGTGCCAGCAGCTTAGATTTATCTTTTTATGGCTACACCTTC
CDR3aa: CASSLDLSFYGYTF
j_gene: TRBJ1-2
d_gene: NA
v_gene: TRBV11-2
abundance: NA

CDR3nt: TGTGCCAGTAGACCGACAGTTTACAATGAGCAGTTCTTC
CDR3aa: CASRPTVYNEQFF
j_gene: TRBJ2-1
d_gene: NA
v_gene: TRBV19
abundance: NA

CDR3nt: TGTGCCAGCAGCTCAGGGACAGGGATCGGCTACACCTTC
CDR3aa: CASSSGTGIGYTF
j_gene: TRBJ1-2
d_gene: TRBD1
v_gene: TRBV7-2
abundance: NA

CDR3nt: TGTGCCACCAGCACAGAATACCGGGACAGGGCAACTAATGAAAAACTGTTTTTT
CDR3aa: CATSTEYRDRATNEKLFF
j_gene: TRBJ1-4
d_gene: TRBD1
v_gene: TRBV15
abundance: NA

CDR3nt: TGTGCCAGCGGCGGGGGGGCCTCCGAGCAGTACTTC
CDR3aa: CASGGGASEQYF
j_gene: TRBJ2-7
d_gene: TRBD2
v_gene: TRBV12-3/TRBV12-4
abundance: NA

CDR3nt: TGTGCCAGCAGCTGGGAAGGGGTGACCGGGGAGCTGTTTTTT
CDR3aa: CASSWEGVTGELFF
j_gene: TRBJ2-2
d_gene: NA
v_gene: TRBV5-6
abundance: NA

CDR3nt: TGTGCCAGCGAAAATCAGGCAAATGAGCAGTTCTTC
CDR3aa: CASENQANEQFF
j_gene: TRBJ2-1
d_gene: NA
v_gene: TRBV28
abundance: NA

CDR3nt: TGTGCCAGTAGTATCCAAGGTGGGGCCGGGTCACCCCTCCACTTT
CDR3aa: CASSIQGGAGSPLHF
j_gene: TRBJ1-6
d_gene: NA
v_gene: TRBV19
abundance: NA

CDR3nt: TGTGCCAGCAGCTTAGATCGTCGGGCCATATATTTT
CDR3aa: CASSLDRRAIYF
j_gene: TRBJ1-3
d_gene: NA
v_gene: TRBV11-2
abundance: NA

CDR3nt: TGTGCCAGCAGCCAACGAACAGCCACTGAAGCTTTCTTT
CDR3aa: CASSQRTATEAFF
j_gene: TRBJ1-1
d_gene: NA
v_gene: TRBV3-1/TRBV3-2
abundance: NA

CDR3nt: TGTGCCAGTAGTATCCCGGGTGGTACGAAGCATTTT
CDR3aa: CASSIPGGTKHF
j_gene: TRBJ1-5
d_gene: NA
v_gene: TRBV19
abundance: NA

CDR3nt: TGTGCCAGCAGCGGATCAGGGGTCGGCTACACCTTC
CDR3aa: CASSGSGVGYTF
j_gene: TRBJ1-2
d_gene: NA
v_gene: TRBV9
abundance: NA

CDR3nt: TGTGCCAGCAGCTTAACAGCGGGGACCGGGGAGCTGTTTTTT
CDR3aa: CASSLTAGTGELFF
j_gene: TRBJ2-2
d_gene: TRBD2
v_gene: TRBV11-1
abundance: NA

CDR3nt: TGTGCCAGCAGTTTATGGTTTGGGACAGGGGTGGATGGCTACACCTTC
CDR3aa: CASSLWFGTGVDGYTF
j_gene: TRBJ1-2
d_gene: TRBD1
v_gene: TRBV28
abundance: NA

CDR3nt: TGTGCCAGCAGCGGGTACAGCGGGGGGCGTAGCAATGAGCAGTTCTTC
CDR3aa: CASSGYSGGRSNEQFF
j_gene: TRBJ2-1
d_gene: TRBD2
v_gene: TRBV7-9
abundance: NA

CDR3nt: TGTGCCAGCAGCGCCCATCCCGACAGGAGCTCCTATAATTCACCCCTCCACTTT
CDR3aa: CASSAHPDRSSYNSPLHF
j_gene: TRBJ1-6
d_gene: NA
v_gene: TRBV9
abundance: NA

CDR3nt: TGTGCCAGCAGCTTATCCCGGGAGGGCGAGCAGTACTTC
CDR3aa: CASSLSREGEQYF
j_gene: TRBJ2-7
d_gene: TRBD2
v_gene: TRBV11-2
abundance: NA

CDR3nt: TGTGCCAGCTCACCACGGAAACAGGGGGCCTCTGGAAACACCATATATTTT
CDR3aa: CASSPRKQGASGNTIYF
j_gene: TRBJ1-3
d_gene: TRBD1
v_gene: TRBV18
abundance: once

CDR3nt: TGCAGCGTTGAATGGGGGGGCTTCACAGATACGCAGTATTTT
CDR3aa: CSVEWGGFTDTQYF
j_gene: TRBJ2-3
d_gene: NA
v_gene: TRBV29-1
abundance: NA

CDR3nt: TGTGCCAGTAGCGACAGGACAGGGGGTTACGAGCAGTACTTC
CDR3aa: CASSDRTGGYEQYF
j_gene: TRBJ2-7
d_gene: TRBD1
v_gene: TRBV19
abundance: NA

CDR3nt: TGTGCCAGCAGCAAGGCAGGGGGCACTGAAGCTTTCTTT
CDR3aa: CASSKAGGTEAFF
j_gene: TRBJ1-1
d_gene: TRBD1
v_gene: TRBV7-2
abundance: NA

CDR3nt: TGTGCCAGCAGCCAAGTTCTAGCCAACACCGGGGAGCTGTTTTTT
CDR3aa: CASSQVLANTGELFF
j_gene: TRBJ2-2
d_gene: NA
v_gene: TRBV4-2
abundance: once

CDR3nt: TGTGCCATCGCCGGGACTAGCGCCCCAGATACGCAGTATTTT
CDR3aa: CAIAGTSAPDTQYF
j_gene: TRBJ2-3
d_gene: TRBD2
v_gene: TRBV10-3
abundance: NA

CDR3nt: TGTGCCAGCACCATACGGGGCCGGGGGGTGAATGAGCAGTTCTTC
CDR3aa: CASTIRGRGVNEQFF
j_gene: TRBJ2-1
d_gene: TRBD2
v_gene: TRBV6-5
abundance: NA

CDR3nt: TGTGCCAGCACCAGAGAAGGAGGCCTCACGTCCGGCGAGCAGTACTTC
CDR3aa: CASTREGGLTSGEQYF
j_gene: TRBJ2-7
d_gene: NA
v_gene: TRBV11-2
abundance: NA

CDR3nt: TGTGCCACCAGCAGACGTCGAGGGGGCTACGAGCAGTACTTC
CDR3aa: CATSRRRGGYEQYF
j_gene: TRBJ2-7
d_gene: NA
v_gene: TRBV15
abundance: NA

CDR3nt: TGTGCCAGCAGCGAGGGACTAGCGAGGGGACTGCAAGAGACCCAGTACTTC
CDR3aa: CASSEGLARGLQETQYF
j_gene: TRBJ2-5
d_gene: TRBD2
v_gene: TRBV9
abundance: NA

CDR3nt: TGTGCCAGCTCCCAGGGGGCCGGAAACATTCAGTACTTC
CDR3aa: CASSQGAGNIQYF
j_gene: TRBJ2-4
d_gene: TRBD1
v_gene: TRBV18
abundance: NA

CDR3nt: TGCGCCAGCAGCCAACAATCGACACAGAACTATGGCTACACCTTC
CDR3aa: CASSQQSTQNYGYTF
j_gene: TRBJ1-2
d_gene: NA
v_gene: TRBV4-1
abundance: NA

CDR3nt: TGTGCCAGCAGCCCGGGACAGCACTATGGCTACACCTTC
CDR3aa: CASSPGQHYGYTF
j_gene: TRBJ1-2
d_gene: TRBD1
v_gene: TRBV6-5
abundance: NA

CDR3nt: TGTGCCAGCAGTTTTACAGGGTTTACGGACGAGCAGTACTTC
CDR3aa: CASSFTGFTDEQYF
j_gene: TRBJ2-7
d_gene: NA
v_gene: TRBV28
abundance: once

CDR3nt: TGTGCCAGCAGCCAAGGGATCGGCAGGCACTATGGCTACACCTTC
CDR3aa: CASSQGIGRHYGYTF
j_gene: TRBJ1-2
d_gene: NA
v_gene: TRBV3-1/TRBV3-2
abundance: once

CDR3nt: TGTGCTAGTGGCTTGGACGCACGACTGTCTGGAAACACCATATATTTT
CDR3aa: CASGLDARLSGNTIYF
j_gene: TRBJ1-3
d_gene: NA
v_gene: TRBV12-5
abundance: NA

CDR3nt: TGTGCCACCTCGACTGGGAGTGGCTACACCTTC
CDR3aa: CATSTGSGYTF
j_gene: TRBJ1-2
d_gene: NA
v_gene: TRBV6-5
abundance: once

CDR3nt: TGCGCCAGCAGGCTAGGAAACACCATATATTTT
CDR3aa: CASRLGNTIYF
j_gene: TRBJ1-3
d_gene: NA
v_gene: TRBV5-1
abundance: few

CDR3nt: TGCAGCGCCGGACTAGCGAACACCGGGGAGCTGTTTTTT
CDR3aa: CSAGLANTGELFF
j_gene: TRBJ2-2
d_gene: TRBD2
v_gene: TRBV29-1
abundance: few

CDR3nt: TGTGCCAGCAGTGATGACAGAAGCTCCTACGAGCAGTACTTC
CDR3aa: CASSDDRSSYEQYF
j_gene: TRBJ2-7
d_gene: NA
v_gene: TRBV25-1
abundance: once

CDR3nt: TGTGCCAGCAGAGGTGTCGCGGGTTATGGCTACACCTTC
CDR3aa: CASRGVAGYGYTF
j_gene: TRBJ1-2
d_gene: NA
v_gene: TRBV7-9
abundance: NA

CDR3nt: TGTGCCAGCTCACTTGGGCAGGTCCCTTTCTTT
CDR3aa: CASSLGQVPFF
j_gene: TRBJ1-1
d_gene: NA
v_gene: TRBV18
abundance: NA

CDR3nt: TGTGCCAGTAGTATCGGTCGCATTCGGGGTTCACCCCTCCACTTT
CDR3aa: CASSIGRIRGSPLHF
j_gene: TRBJ1-6
d_gene: NA
v_gene: TRBV19
abundance: NA

CDR3nt: TGTGCCAGCAGCCAAGGACAGGGAGTGGGGGTTTTGGAGCAGTACTTC
CDR3aa: CASSQGQGVGVLEQYF
j_gene: TRBJ2-7
d_gene: TRBD1
v_gene: TRBV7-2
abundance: NA